The clone carrying this T cell receptor beta chain was counted a few times. This sample is part of a study of type 1 regulatory T cells. TCRdb independently ran MiXCR on the reads; one entry per CDR3 protein. The sample includes around 88,000 distinct CDR3 sequences, around a third of them seen just once. CDR1 and CDR2 (germline): LGHDT, YNNKEL (reference sequence). This CDR3 comprises 16 residues. Germline trimming cut 4 bases from V and 7 bases from J; bases unmatched to any gene: 11. Sequencing used CD4+ T cells, either the whole sample or a sorted fraction (not recorded which). The TCR was taken from a human donor in good health. This chain uses TRBV3-1 with TRBJ2-7, with TRBD1 matching over 12 bases. CDR3 DNA: TGTGCCAGCAGCCGACCACCGGGACAGGGGGCAGGGGAGCAGTACTTC. Translation: CASSRPPGQGAGEQYF.